One and the same sample provided the 3 T cell receptor beta chains below, sequenced in a study of neurological immune-mediated disorders. TCRdb ran MiXCR on the 5' RACE reads and lists one entry per CDR3 protein. The sample shows about 120,000 distinct CDR3 sequences, more than 2.5% of them seen only once. The specimen was PBMCs. The receptors stem from a woman under 40 with multiple sclerosis.

This clonotype was picked up many times. The chain joins TRBV20-1 to TRBJ1-6; no reliable D call. The ends were cut back, 6 bases at V and 5 bases at J, with 14 bases in the middle. The CDR3 covers 14 residues. The germline V gene encodes CDR1 DFQATT and CDR2 SNEGSKA (reference sequence). The CDR3 DNA reads TGCAGTGCCCCAGAGACATCTCATAATTCACCCCTCCACTTT. This codes for CSAPETSHNSPLHF.

This clonotype has ten or more counts. The V call is TRBV12-3 or TRBV12-4, the J call TRBJ2-2; 12 positions match TRBD2. This CDR3 comprises 17 residues. V trimming: 7 bases; J trimming: 4 bases; junction bases outside the gene matches: 10. CDR3 region: CASTNLLAGGSTGELFF. The CDR3 DNA reads TGTGCCAGCACCAACTTACTAGCGGGAGGATCCACCGGGGAGCTGTTTTTT.

This clonotype was seen a handful of times. V usage is TRBV27 and J usage is TRBJ2-7; possibly TRBD2 for D (5 bases). Germline CDR1 reads MNHEY; CDR2 reads SMNVEV (reference sequence). The CDR3 is made up of 14 amino acids. V was clipped by 7 bases and J by 1 base, with 14 bases between them. This CDR3 reads CASTIRSGSYEQYF. CDR3 DNA: TGTGCCAGCACCATTAGGTCGGGGTCCTACGAGCAGTACTTC.